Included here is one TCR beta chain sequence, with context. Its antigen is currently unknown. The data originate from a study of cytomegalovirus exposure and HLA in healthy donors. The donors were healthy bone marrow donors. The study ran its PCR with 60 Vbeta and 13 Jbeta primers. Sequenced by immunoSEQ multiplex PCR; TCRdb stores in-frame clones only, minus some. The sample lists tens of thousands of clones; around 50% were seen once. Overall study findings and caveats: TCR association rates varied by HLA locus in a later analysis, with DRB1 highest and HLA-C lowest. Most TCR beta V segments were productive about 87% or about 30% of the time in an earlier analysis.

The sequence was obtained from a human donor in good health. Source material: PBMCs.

CDR3 DNA sequence: TGTGCCTGGAGTGTACTGGGGGGTGGCCGTTATGGCTACACCTTC. Translating it yields CAWSVLGGGRYGYTF. This chain uses TRBV30 with TRBJ1-2, with D possibly TRBD1 on 5 matching bases. The V gene's germline CDR1 is GTSNPN and CDR2 SVGIG (reference sequence). This CDR3 region has 15 residues. The V gene lost 0 bases and the J gene lost 5 bases, with 16 bases spanning the gap.